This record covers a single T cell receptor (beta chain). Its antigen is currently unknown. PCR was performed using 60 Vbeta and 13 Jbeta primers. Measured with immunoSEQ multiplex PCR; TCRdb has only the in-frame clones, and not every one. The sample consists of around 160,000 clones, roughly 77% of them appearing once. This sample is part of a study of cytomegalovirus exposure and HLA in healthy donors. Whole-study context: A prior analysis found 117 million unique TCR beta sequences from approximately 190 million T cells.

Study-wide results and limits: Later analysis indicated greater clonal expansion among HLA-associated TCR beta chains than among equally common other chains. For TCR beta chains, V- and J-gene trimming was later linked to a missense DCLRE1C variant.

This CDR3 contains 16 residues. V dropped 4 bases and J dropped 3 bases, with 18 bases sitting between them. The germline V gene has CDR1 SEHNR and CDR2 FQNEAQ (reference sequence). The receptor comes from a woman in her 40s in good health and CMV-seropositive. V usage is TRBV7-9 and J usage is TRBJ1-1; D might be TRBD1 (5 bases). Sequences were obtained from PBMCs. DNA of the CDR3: TGTGCCAGCAGCTCCCGAACAGGCTGGAAGGACACTGAAGCTTTCTTT. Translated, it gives CASSSRTGWKDTEAFF.